The present T cell receptor (beta chain) was sequenced within a study of blood T cell repertoires in COVID-19. Germline V gene sequence: CDR1 SGHNT, CDR2 YYREEE (reference sequence). CDR3 length equals 16 residues. V lost 2 bases to trimming and J lost 4 bases; unmatched junction nucleotides: 8. Worth noting for this clone: Other DNA sequences in this sample translate to the same CDR3.

Some clones are missing from TCRdb's copy, which holds only in-frame ones; the method was immunoSEQ multiplex PCR. The sample yields 250,000 or so clones, 80% to 90% seen once. The TCR was taken from a man aged 35 to 55 who had recovered from COVID-19. Sequences were obtained from PBMCs or T cells enriched from blood (not recorded which). This chain uses TRBV5-4 with TRBJ2-3; 9 nucleotides match TRBD2. The CDR3 DNA sequence: TGTGCCAGCAGCTTAGTTGCGGGAGGGCCGCCAGATACGCAGTATTTT. Its translation: CASSLVAGGPPDTQYF.